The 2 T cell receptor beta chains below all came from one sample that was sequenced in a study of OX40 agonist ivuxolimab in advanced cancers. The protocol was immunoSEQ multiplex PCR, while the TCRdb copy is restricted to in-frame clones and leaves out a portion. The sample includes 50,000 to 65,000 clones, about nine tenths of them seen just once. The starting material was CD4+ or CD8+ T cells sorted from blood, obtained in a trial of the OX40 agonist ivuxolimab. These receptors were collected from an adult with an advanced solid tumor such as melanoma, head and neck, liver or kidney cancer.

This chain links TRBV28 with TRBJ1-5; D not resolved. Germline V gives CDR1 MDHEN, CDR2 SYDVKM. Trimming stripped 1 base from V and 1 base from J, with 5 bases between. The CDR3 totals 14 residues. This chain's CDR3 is CASSLFSSNQPQHF. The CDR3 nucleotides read TGTGCCAGCAGTTTATTTTCGAGCAATCAGCCCCAGCATTTT.

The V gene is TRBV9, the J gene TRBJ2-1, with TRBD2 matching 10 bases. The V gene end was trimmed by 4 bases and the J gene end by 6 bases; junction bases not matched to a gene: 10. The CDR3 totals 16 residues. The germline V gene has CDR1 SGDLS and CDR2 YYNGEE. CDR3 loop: CASSPLGLAETNEQFF. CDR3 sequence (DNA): TGTGCCAGCAGCCCCCTCGGACTAGCGGAGACCAATGAGCAGTTCTTC.